These 18 T cell receptor beta chains were sequenced from one sample in a study of neurological immune-mediated disorders. TCRdb re-called the 5' RACE reads through MiXCR, storing one row per CDR3 protein. In the table there are 45,000 or so distinct CDR3 sequences, approximately 2.8% of which are singletons. Sequencing was performed on PBMCs. The receptors stem from a woman aged 45 to 65 with multiple sclerosis.

This clonotype has ten or more counts. The V and J genes are TRBV9 and TRBJ1-6, with 9 bases fitting TRBD1. The CDR3 extends over 15 amino acids. CDR1 is SGDLS and CDR2 is YYNGEE in the germline V gene. Trimming cost V 4 bases and J 5 bases; bases outside gene matches: 4. The CDR3 DNA follows: TGTGCCAGCAGCTCCGACAGGGGGAATAATTCACCCCTCCACTTT. Its translation is CASSSDRGNNSPLHF.

This clonotype has just a few counts. Just one base apart from a much larger clone, this may be a read error. V gene TRBV5-1 combines with J gene TRBJ2-7; no clear D gene. Trimming took 4 bases from V and 2 from J, leaving 13 bases between them. CDR3 length: 14 residues. CDR1 and CDR2 (germline): SGHRS, YFSETQ. DNA of the CDR3: TGCGCCAGCAGCACTCTGAAGGGAACCTACGAGCAGTACTTC. Protein: CASSTLKGTYEQYF.

This clonotype has at least ten counts. V is TRBV3-1 and J is TRBJ2-7; no clear D gene. V shed 4 bases and J shed 7 bases, with 11 bases lying between them. This CDR3 has 12 residues. Germline V gene sequence: CDR1 LGHDT, CDR2 YNNKEL (reference sequence). Here the CDR3 reads CASSLPGGEQYF. Written as DNA, the CDR3 is TGTGCCAGCAGCCTCCCGGGTGGGGAGCAGTACTTC.

This clonotype was recorded many times. The gene calls are TRBV2 and TRBJ2-1; D perhaps matches TRBD2 (5 bases). Germline CDR1 is SNHLY and CDR2 is FYNNEI. The ends were cut back, 9 bases at V and 4 bases at J, with 13 bases in the middle. The CDR3 length is 13 residues. The CDR3 loop reads CASGADGYNEQFF. Written as DNA, the CDR3 is TGTGCCAGTGGAGCGGACGGTTACAATGAGCAGTTCTTC.

This clonotype was recorded many times. This rearrangement joins TRBV11-2 to TRBJ2-7; D uncertain. The CDR3 is 14 amino acids. V was shortened by 3 bases and J by 2 bases, with 11 bases between the two germline ends. Germline CDR1 is SGHAT and CDR2 is FQNNGV. DNA of the CDR3: TGTGCCAGCAGCTTTACCGTTCGTACCTACGAGCAGTACTTC. Translated, it gives CASSFTVRTYEQYF.

This clonotype was counted many times. The chain combines TRBV2 with TRBJ2-2; D is ambiguous. The CDR3 is made up of 14 amino acids. Trimming removed 6 bases at V and 6 bases at J, with 14 bases between. CDR1 SNHLY and CDR2 FYNNEI come from the germline V gene. The CDR3 sequence: CASRATGQSGELFF. The CDR3 DNA reads as TGTGCCAGCAGGGCCACCGGCCAATCCGGGGAGCTGTTTTTT.

This clonotype was seen repeatedly, ten times or more. The rearrangement joins TRBV5-1 to TRBJ2-5, with a tentative D call TRBD1 (6 bases). This CDR3 is 15 amino acids long. Germline assignment: CDR1 SGHRS and CDR2 YFSETQ. V was trimmed by 4 bases and J by 4 bases, leaving 17 bases between them. CDR3 region: CASSPVGQPAETQYF. DNA of the CDR3: TGCGCCAGCAGCCCTGTCGGACAGCCGGCAGAGACCCAGTACTTC.

This clonotype was detected many times. The chain uses TRBV4-1 and TRBJ2-5, with D uncertain. This CDR3 region has 14 residues. Trimming removed 3 bases from V and 5 bases from J, with 13 bases in between. Germline-derived CDR1 and CDR2 are MGHRA and YSYEKL. In DNA, the CDR3 is TGCGCCAGCAGCCAGGGTGTAGTTTTGGAGACCCAGTACTTC. It encodes CASSQGVVLETQYF.

This clonotype was recorded at least ten times. The V gene is TRBV3-1, the J gene TRBJ2-1; no clear D gene. This CDR3 region has 16 residues. V was shortened by 1 base and J by 0 bases, with 10 bases between the two germline ends. The germline gives CDR1 LGHDT, CDR2 YNNKEL (reference sequence). CDR3 protein: CASSQGRVSSYNEQFF. The CDR3 nucleotides are TGTGCCAGCAGCCAAGGTAGGGTGAGCTCCTACAATGAGCAGTTCTTC.

This clonotype was found many times. The V call is TRBV14, the J call TRBJ2-7; weak D call: TRBD2 (5 bases). Germline V CDR1 and CDR2: SGHDN, FVKESK. V gave up 1 base and J gave up 5 bases, with 12 bases separating them. This CDR3 has 14 amino acids. CDR3 in DNA: TGTGCCAGCAGCCAAGTAGGGTCGCGGGACGAGCAGTACTTC. Protein sequence: CASSQVGSRDEQYF.

This clonotype was detected ten times or more. V and J are TRBV6-5 and TRBJ2-7; D perhaps matches TRBD1 (5 bases). Germline V lookup: CDR1 MNHEY, CDR2 SVGAGI. The CDR3 runs 16 residues. The germline V and J ends were trimmed by 0 bases and 0 bases, with 12 bases remaining between them. The CDR3 reads CASSYSGAVSSYEQYF. The CDR3 DNA is TGTGCCAGCAGTTACTCAGGGGCGGTAAGCTCCTACGAGCAGTACTTC.

This clonotype was counted many times. The V call is TRBV12-3 or TRBV12-4, the J call TRBJ1-5; D is perhaps TRBD1 (5 bases). V lost 6 bases and J lost 6, with 15 bases in between. The CDR3 consists of 14 residues. This chain's CDR3 is CASSEGHPFQPQHF. CDR3 DNA: TGTGCCAGCAGCGAAGGACATCCCTTTCAGCCCCAGCATTTT.

In this sample, this clonotype turned up many times. The V and J genes are TRBV6-1 and TRBJ1-5, with D maybe TRBD1 (6 bases). Germline V gene data show CDR1 as MNHNS and CDR2 as SASEGT. V lost 10 bases and J lost 9, with 19 bases in between. CDR3 length equals 13 residues. CDR3: CATGHRASWPQHF. CDR3 DNA: TGTGCCACCGGCCACAGGGCTAGTTGGCCCCAGCATTTT.

This clonotype was picked up many times. V gene TRBV12-3 or TRBV12-4 combines with J gene TRBJ2-3; perhaps TRBD2 as D (5 bases). This CDR3 spans 13 amino acids. V was pared by 5 bases and J by 3 bases, with 9 bases between. The CDR3 bases are TGTGCCAGCAGTAGACTAATAACAGATACGCAGTATTTT. Amino acid sequence: CASSRLITDTQYF.

In its sample, this clonotype was seen many times. The V call is TRBV20-1, the J call TRBJ2-7; D remains unclear. Trimming cost V 0 bases and J 7 bases, with 10 bases left between them. Germline CDR1 reads DFQATT; CDR2 reads SNEGSKA (reference sequence). CDR3 length equals 12 residues. In nucleotides, the CDR3 is TGCAGTGCTAGAGATCGCCTAGGAGAGCAGTACGTC. It is translated as CSARDRLGEQYV.

This clonotype showed up many times. The chain combines TRBV15 with TRBJ2-1; 12 bases are a match to TRBD2. The trim removed 2 bases at V and 9 bases at J, leaving 8 bases unmatched. CDR1 is LNHNV and CDR2 is YYDKDF in the germline V gene (reference sequence). The CDR3 has 16 residues. The CDR3, as DNA: TGTGCCACCAGCAGACAAACGGGACTAGCGGGTGTTGAGCAGTTCTTC. Translated: CATSRQTGLAGVEQFF.

This clonotype was found many times. The gene calls are TRBV20-1 and TRBJ2-1, with D possibly matching TRBD2 (5 bases). Trimming stripped 1 base from V and 3 bases from J, with 10 bases between. The CDR3 runs to 14 residues. Germline V gene data show CDR1 as DFQATT and CDR2 as SNEGSKA (reference sequence). CDR3 protein: CSARAWRNYNEQFF. In DNA form, the CDR3 reads TGCAGTGCTAGAGCTTGGAGGAACTACAATGAGCAGTTCTTC.

Points on this clonotype: A read error is possible here, since a much larger clone lies one base away. A read error is likely, as this CDR3 ends without the conserved phenylalanine or tryptophan. The V and J genes are TRBV5-1 and TRBJ2-5, with unresolved D. Trimming left V 2 bases short and J 4 bases short, with 9 bases between. The CDR3 is made up of 13 amino acids. CDR1 SGHRS and CDR2 YFSETQ come from the germline V gene. The CDR3 nucleotides are TGCGCCAGCAGCTTTGAGCCGCTAGAGACCCAGTACTGC. Protein product: CASSFEPLETQYC.